This TCR beta chain stems from a study of sequential checkpoint blockade in melanoma. Germline CDR1 is MDHEN and CDR2 is SYDVKM. The germline V and J ends were trimmed by 7 bases and 4 bases, with 11 bases remaining between them. This CDR3 spans 12 amino acids. The treatment was: randomized to nivolumab then ipilimumab (arm A) or the reverse (arm B). Here immunoSEQ multiplex PCR was the method, and the copy in TCRdb shows in-frame clones only, minus some. The profile shows under 45,000 clones, around four fifths of them singletons. The chain links TRBV28 to TRBJ2-7, with D perhaps matching TRBD1 (5 bases). The origin of this receptor is a human donor with melanoma. Sequencing used CD8+ T cells sorted from blood (inferred from file names), obtained from a patient given nivolumab and ipilimumab in sequence. The CDR3 protein is CASTPDNYEQYF. The CDR3 bases are TGTGCCAGCACCCCGGACAATTACGAGCAGTACTTC.